This TCR beta chain stems from a study of blood T cell repertoires in COVID-19. Study-wide background: The origin of the acute and convalescent COVID-19 samples was the United States, Italy and Spain. In each case, the material was cDNA or gDNA derived from T cells, B-cell-depleted T cells, or PBMCs.

Authors' data handling: Cell counts per sample came from amplifying reference gene primers. Sequencing used immunoSEQ multiplex PCR; TCRdb keeps in-frame clones, though not all of them. Clone size and the V and J calls come from that table; the DNA yielded D and trimming. The repertoire includes around 270,000 clones, about 90% of them detected once, and around 2.5% sits in the top ten. The CDR3 covers 13 residues. The germline CDR1 and CDR2 sequences are SNHLY and FYNNEI. The trim removed 6 bases at V and 8 bases at J, leaving 5 bases unmatched. Sequencing was done on a sample of peripheral blood. V is TRBV2 and J is TRBJ1-1; TRBD1 aligns across 11 bases. This TCR derives from a woman in her 50s with acute or convalescent COVID-19. In nucleotides, the CDR3 is TGTGCCAGCAGGGACAGGGGGCTCGGGGAAGCTTTCTTT. Protein product: CASRDRGLGEAFF.